This T cell receptor (beta chain) comes out of a study of control samples from healthy donors and cancer patients. Produced via immunoSEQ multiplex PCR; TCRdb's table is partial and in-frame only. Of some 11,000 clones in the sample, roughly 95% were seen once. This CDR3 contains 15 residues. Germline V lookup: CDR1 MRHNA, CDR2 SNTAGT. V gave up 6 bases and J gave up 5 bases; unmatched junction bases: 8. The clonotype was recovered from a man aged 70-80 years with head and neck cancer. The specimen sequenced was PBMCs. This sequence joins TRBV6-4 and TRBJ2-3; 10 positions agree with TRBD1. The CDR3 nucleotides read TGTGCCAGCAGCACCCAGGGACAGGGGTTAGATACGCAGTATTTT. The encoded protein is CASSTQGQGLDTQYF.